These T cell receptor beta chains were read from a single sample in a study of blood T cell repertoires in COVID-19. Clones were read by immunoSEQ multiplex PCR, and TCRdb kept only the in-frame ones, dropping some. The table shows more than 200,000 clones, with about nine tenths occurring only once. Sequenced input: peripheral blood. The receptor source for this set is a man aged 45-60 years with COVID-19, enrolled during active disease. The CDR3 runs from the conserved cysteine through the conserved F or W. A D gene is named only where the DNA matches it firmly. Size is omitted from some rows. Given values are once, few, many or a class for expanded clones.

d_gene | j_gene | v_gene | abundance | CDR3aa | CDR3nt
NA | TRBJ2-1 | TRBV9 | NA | CASGGGSYNEQFF | TGTGCCAGCGGTGGAGGCTCCTACAATGAGCAGTTCTTC
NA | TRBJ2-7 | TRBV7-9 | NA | CASSLQVYYEQYF | TGTGCCAGCAGCTTGCAGGTCTACTACGAGCAGTACTTC
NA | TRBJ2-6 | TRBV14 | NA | CASSQDRSRGSRVLTF | TGTGCCAGCAGCCAAGATCGGAGCAGGGGAAGCCGCGTCCTGACTTTC
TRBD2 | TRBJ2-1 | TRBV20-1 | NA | CSARGGTSYNEQFF | TGCAGTGCTCGTGGCGGGACTAGCTACAATGAGCAGTTCTTC
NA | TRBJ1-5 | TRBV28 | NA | CASSLGGQLNSNQPQHF | TGTGCCAGCAGTTTAGGCGGTCAGCTAAATAGCAATCAGCCCCAGCATTTT
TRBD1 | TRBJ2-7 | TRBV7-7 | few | CASSPGLGQGMAEQYF | TGTGCCAGCAGCCCAGGGTTGGGACAGGGGATGGCCGAGCAGTACTTC
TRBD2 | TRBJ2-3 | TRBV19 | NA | CASTQGLLAGGITDTQYF | TGTGCCAGTACCCAGGGGTTACTAGCGGGAGGGATCACAGATACGCAGTATTTT
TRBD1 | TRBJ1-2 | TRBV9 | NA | CASSTSGRGTGDPVNYGYTF | TGTGCCAGCAGCACAAGTGGGAGGGGGACAGGTGATCCAGTTAACTATGGCTACACCTTC
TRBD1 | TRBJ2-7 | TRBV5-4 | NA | CASSDTGGPSYEQYF | TGTGCCAGCAGCGATACAGGGGGCCCATCCTACGAGCAGTACTTC
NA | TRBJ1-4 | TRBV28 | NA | CASTSGSGANEKLFF | TGTGCCAGCACCTCCGGGTCTGGCGCTAATGAAAAACTGTTTTTT
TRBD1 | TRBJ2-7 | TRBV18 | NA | CASSPSGGTGAYEQYF | TGTGCCAGCTCACCCTCTGGGGGGACAGGGGCCTACGAGCAGTACTTC
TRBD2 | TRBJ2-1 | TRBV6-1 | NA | CASSAPGAGGISYNEQFF | TGTGCCAGCAGTGCGCCAGGGGCGGGGGGCATCTCCTACAATGAGCAGTTCTTC
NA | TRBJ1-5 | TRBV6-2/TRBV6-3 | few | CASSTGGPQHF | TGTGCCAGCAGCACCGGGGGGCCCCAGCATTTT
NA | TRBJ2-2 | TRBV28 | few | CASSPPDSTNTGELFF | TGTGCCAGCAGCCCTCCGGACAGCACGAACACCGGGGAGCTGTTTTTT
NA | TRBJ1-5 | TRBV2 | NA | CASSVGGQSNQPQHF | TGTGCCAGCAGTGTAGGGGGTCAGAGCAATCAGCCCCAGCATTTT
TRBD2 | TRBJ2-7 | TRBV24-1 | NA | CATSDPTGTSDQPPSYEQYF | TGTGCCACCAGTGATCCCACCGGTACTAGCGACCAACCACCAAGCTACGAGCAGTACTTC
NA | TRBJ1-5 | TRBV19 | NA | CASSYDSDSNQPQHF | TGTGCCAGTAGTTACGACAGTGATAGCAATCAGCCCCAGCATTTT
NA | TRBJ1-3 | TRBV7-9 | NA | CASSPPDGRRGRNTIYF | TGTGCCAGCAGCCCCCCCGACGGTCGAAGGGGCCGAAACACCATATATTTT
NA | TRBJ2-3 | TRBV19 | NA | CATRDRGGLDTQYF | TGTGCCACCAGAGACAGGGGAGGGCTAGATACGCAGTATTTT
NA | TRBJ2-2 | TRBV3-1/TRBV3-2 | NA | CASSQMRTGELFF | TGTGCCAGCAGCCAAATGCGAACCGGGGAGCTGTTTTTT
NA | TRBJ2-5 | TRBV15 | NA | CATSRDRRQETQYF | TGTGCCACCAGCAGAGACCGGAGGCAAGAGACCCAGTACTTC